This TCR beta chain appears in the sequencing data of a study of shared clonotypes between healthy human individuals. Turning to the study itself: CD4 naive cells filled three plates per donor, CD4 memory three, CD8 naive two and CD8 memory one.

The V segment lost 5 bases and the J segment 4 bases; nucleotides outside the gene matches: 12. Per germline, CDR1 SEHNR and CDR2 FQNEAQ (reference sequence). The CDR3 consists of 17 residues. As to this clone: Its antigen is currently unknown.

TCRdb's copy holds only in-frame clones and misses some; the assay was immunoSEQ multiplex PCR. The sample comprises about 2.4 million clones, over 85% of which are singletons, and around 0.14% rests with the top ten. Study-wide points: Non-shared clonotypes had lower generation probabilities than those shared by all four donors.

Each sample came from a Caucasian adult donor living in Nashville, Tennessee. The sequenced sample consisted of naive CD4+ T cells sorted from blood. Subset indicated: CD45RA+ positively selected. The sequence derives from a man aged 18 to 29 in good health. The V gene is TRBV7-9, the J gene TRBJ2-1, with 9 nucleotides matching TRBD2. The DNA for the CDR3 is TGTGCCAGCAGCCCACCTAGCGGGGTACAAAATTACAATGAGCAGTTCTTC. It yields the protein CASSPPSGVQNYNEQFF.